Below, 27 T cell receptor beta chains from the same sample are listed, as sequenced in a study of Ad26.COV2.S vaccination and SARS-CoV-2 variants. Repertoires were generated with immunoSEQ multiplex PCR, while TCRdb's copy carries only in-frame clones and drops some. Here the sample spans around 450,000 clones, 89% being singletons. Treatment described: 15 to 20 received Ad26.COV2.S at low or high dose, single or two shots; a few received placebo; per-sample allocation not given. Sampling happened 63 days after the first vaccine or placebo injection. Sequenced here: peripheral blood, sampled in a trial of Ad26.COV2.S vaccine versus placebo. The receptors stem from a person between 18 and 65 years old who received the Ad26.COV2.S COVID-19 vaccine or a placebo.

V usage is TRBV5-4 and J usage is TRBJ1-2; no definite D call. The CDR3 consists of 13 residues. The ends were cut back, 0 bases at V and 4 bases at J, with 7 bases in the middle. CDR1 SGHNT and CDR2 YYREEE come from the germline V gene (reference sequence). CDR3 nucleotides: TGTGCCAGCAGCTTGGATAGCTCCTATGGCTACACCTTC. Its translation is CASSLDSSYGYTF.

Written as DNA, the CDR3 is TGCGCCAGCAGCTTGGGTAACAGCTCCCCGAATTCACCCCTCCACTTT. This sequence encodes CASSLGNSSPNSPLHF. The rearrangement joins TRBV5-1 to TRBJ1-6; no clear D. The germline gives CDR1 SGHRS, CDR2 YFSETQ. The CDR3 sequence is 16 residues long. The V gene lost 0 bases and the J gene lost 7 bases, with 14 bases spanning the gap.

The V and J genes are TRBV5-1 and TRBJ1-1; D is perhaps TRBD1 (6 bases). The V and J ends lost 4 bases and 0 bases respectively, with 13 bases between them. CDR3 length: 15 amino acids. CDR1 SGHRS and CDR2 YFSETQ come from the germline V gene. CDR3 DNA sequence: TGCGCCAGCAGCGCCGGACAGCCTCTGAACACTGAAGCTTTCTTT. It codes for CASSAGQPLNTEAFF.

V and J are TRBV5-8 and TRBJ1-5, with 7 nucleotides matching TRBD1. The CDR3 runs to 15 residues. Per the germline V gene, CDR1 is SGHTS and CDR2 is YDEGEE. Trimming took 4 bases from V and 3 from J; bases not matched to a gene: 7. CDR3 in DNA: TGTGCCAGCAGCATCACGACAGGGACCAATCAGCCCCAGCATTTT. Translated: CASSITTGTNQPQHF.

The chain carries TRBV18 and TRBJ1-3; 7 bases are a match to TRBD1. V trimming: 3 bases; J trimming: 2 bases; junction bases outside the gene matches: 4. Germline loops: CDR1 KGHSH, CDR2 LQKENI. The CDR3 is 15 residues long. In nucleotides, the CDR3 is TGTGCCAGCTCACCGGCAGGGGGGACTGGAAACACCATATATTTT. This sequence encodes CASSPAGGTGNTIYF.

The chain has TRBV5-5 and TRBJ2-5; possible D gene TRBD2, 6 bases. The germline V and J ends were trimmed by 4 bases and 2 bases, with 30 bases remaining between them. CDR1 is SGHKS and CDR2 is YYEKEE in the germline V gene (reference sequence). The CDR3 has 20 amino acids. The CDR3 DNA is TGTGCCAGCAGCCCACGATACTTTGTTACTAGCACCTTTCGGCAAGAGACCCAGTACTTC. Its protein is CASSPRYFVTSTFRQETQYF.

The chain has TRBV28 and TRBJ1-1, with unresolved D. The CDR3 consists of 15 residues. Trimming removed 7 bases from V and 5 bases from J, with 20 bases in between. Germline V CDR1 and CDR2: MDHEN, SYDVKM. Written as DNA, the CDR3 is TGTGCCAGCAACCTGGACGGAGCGGCAAAGACTGAAGCTTTCTTT. Translation: CASNLDGAAKTEAFF.

The chain recombines TRBV10-3 with TRBJ2-1, with TRBD1 matching over 9 bases. Germline lookup yields CDR1 ENHRY and CDR2 SYGVKD. The V segment lost 4 bases and the J segment 1 base; nucleotides outside the gene matches: 5. The CDR3 is 16 amino acids. CDR3 sequence reads: CAISGTGTGSYNEQFF. CDR3 DNA sequence: TGTGCCATCAGTGGAACCGGGACAGGGTCCTACAATGAGCAGTTCTTC.

V is TRBV18 and J is TRBJ2-5; the D gene is possibly TRBD2 (7 bases). V was clipped by 6 bases and J by 1 base, with 15 bases between them. This CDR3 has 15 residues. Germline V gene sequence: CDR1 KGHSH, CDR2 LQKENI. DNA of the CDR3: TGTGCCAGCTCCTCGCGGGGAGGGGGCCAAGAGACCCAGTACTTC. This translates into CASSSRGGGQETQYF.

This chain links TRBV5-1 with TRBJ2-5; either TRBD1 or TRBD2 may fit D (5 bases each). Trimming removed 0 bases at V and 8 bases at J, with 17 bases between. CDR1 is SGHRS, CDR2 YFSETQ, per germline. The CDR3 extends over 15 amino acids. Here the CDR3 reads CASSLVGGELETQYF. CDR3 sequence (DNA): TGCGCCAGCAGCTTGGTTGGGGGAGAGTTGGAAACCCAGTACTTC. The whole variable domain, filled in from reference TRBV5-1 and TRBJ2-5, reads KAGVTQTPRYLIKTRGQQVTLSCSPISGHRSVSWYQQTPGQGLQFLFEYFSETQRNKGNFPGRFSGRQFSNSRSEMNVSTLELGDSALYLCASSLVGGELETQYFGPGTRLLVL.

The chain is built from TRBV5-1 and TRBJ2-1; no definite D call. CDR1 and CDR2 (germline): SGHRS, YFSETQ. Trimming removed 4 bases from V and 6 bases from J, with 23 bases in between. The CDR3 consists of 17 residues. Here the CDR3 DNA reads TGCGCCAGCAGCCTGAGGCGTTCTTTAGGAGTGAGCAATGAGCAGTTCTTC. Protein: CASSLRRSLGVSNEQFF.

This sequence joins TRBV7-2 and TRBJ1-1; 7 positions agree with TRBD1. Germline V lookup: CDR1 SGHTA, CDR2 FQGNSA. V dropped 0 bases and J dropped 4; count of bases not matched to a gene: 11. The CDR3 extends over 17 amino acids. The CDR3 DNA follows: TGTGCCAGCAGCTTAGCGAGAACAGGGGTGGTCGCCACTGAAGCTTTCTTT. Its translation is CASSLARTGVVATEAFF.

The CDR3 region has the DNA TGTGCCAGCACCCCTCTTAACAGGGTTGGCATTCAGTACTTC. Protein: CASTPLNRVGIQYF. The chain employs TRBV7-2 and TRBJ2-4, with a weak D call TRBD1 (6 bases). The CDR3 contains 14 residues. CDR1 is SGHTA, CDR2 FQGNSA, per germline. Trimming took off 7 bases at V and 9 bases at J, with 19 bases between the two ends. Full variable domain (remainder filled in from reference TRBV7-2 and TRBJ2-4): GAGVSQSPSNKVTEKGKDVELRCDPISGHTALYWYRQSLGQGLEFLIYFQGNSAPDKSGLPSDRFSAERTGGSVSTLTIQRTQQEDSAVYLCASTPLNRVGIQYFGAGTRLSVL.

V is TRBV11-2 and J is TRBJ1-4; 9 nucleotides line up with TRBD1. Losses at the gene ends were 5 bases for V and 5 bases for J; bases not matched to a gene: 3. Per germline, CDR1 SGHAT and CDR2 FQNNGV. The CDR3 is made up of 14 amino acids. DNA for the CDR3: TGTGCCAGCAGCCAGGACAGGGGCAATGAAAAACTGTTTTTT. The encoded protein is CASSQDRGNEKLFF.

V and J are TRBV11-2 and TRBJ2-5; TRBD2 is a possible D gene (6 bases). Germline CDR1 reads SGHAT; CDR2 reads FQNNGV. The CDR3 is 13 amino acids. V was pared by 3 bases and J by 5 bases, with 10 bases between. The CDR3 loop is CASSFGLTETQYF. For the CDR3, the DNA is TGTGCCAGCAGCTTTGGACTAACGGAGACCCAGTACTTC.

The chain couples TRBV19 to TRBJ1-2; D perhaps matches TRBD1 (5 bases). The CDR3 covers 13 residues. Germline V CDR1 and CDR2: LNHDA, SQIVND (reference sequence). Trimming removed 5 bases from V and 5 bases from J, with 12 bases in between. CDR3 sequence (DNA): TGTGCCAGTAGTCCTAGACAGCCGTATGGCTACACCTTC. Translation: CASSPRQPYGYTF.

The rearrangement links TRBV6-5 to TRBJ2-7; the match to TRBD1 covers 7 bases. The CDR3 runs 14 residues. The germline gives CDR1 MNHEY, CDR2 SVGAGI. V shed 2 bases, J shed 3 bases, and the junction held 4 bases outside the gene matches. This CDR3 reads CASSYRQGGYEQYV. DNA of the CDR3: TGTGCCAGCAGTTACAGACAGGGTGGCTACGAGCAGTACGTC.

The genes are TRBV29-1 and TRBJ2-1, with D unresolved. CDR1 SQVTM and CDR2 ANQGSEA come from the germline V gene. There are 11 residues in the CDR3. Trimming took off 4 bases at V and 7 bases at J, with 8 bases between the two ends. DNA for the CDR3: TGCAGCGTTGGGATCGGGAATGAGCAGTTCTTC. Translated, it gives CSVGIGNEQFF.

The chain has TRBV9 and TRBJ2-1; no definite D call. V shed 4 bases and J shed 6 bases, with 14 bases lying between them. The CDR3 is 14 amino acids. The germline V gene encodes CDR1 SGDLS and CDR2 YYNGEE. CDR3 sequence: CASSPHGIPNEQFF. In DNA form, the CDR3 reads TGTGCCAGCAGCCCCCACGGCATCCCCAATGAGCAGTTCTTC.

The chain carries TRBV19 and TRBJ1-3, with D perhaps TRBD1 (6 bases). The CDR3 is 16 residues long. The germline V gene encodes CDR1 LNHDA and CDR2 SQIVND (reference sequence). Trimming took 5 bases from V and 0 from J, leaving 14 bases between them. This CDR3 reads CASSLRTASSGNTIYF. CDR3 sequence (DNA): TGTGCCAGTAGTCTCAGGACAGCCAGCTCTGGAAACACCATATATTTT.

The chain combines TRBV5-4 with TRBJ1-6; 7 bases map to TRBD1. This CDR3 region has 15 residues. In germline, CDR1 is SGHNT, CDR2 YYREEE (reference sequence). V was pared by 4 bases and J by 10 bases, with 11 bases of the junction left unmatched. CDR3 loop: CASSASTGRGSPLHF. Here the CDR3 DNA reads TGTGCCAGCAGCGCGTCGACAGGGAGAGGCTCACCCCTCCACTTT.

The chain joins TRBV7-2 to TRBJ2-1; D perhaps matches TRBD2 (6 bases). Trimming left V 5 bases short and J 8 bases short, with 13 bases between. CDR1 is SGHTA, CDR2 FQGNSA, per germline. The CDR3 sequence is 13 residues long. In nucleotides, the CDR3 is TGTGCCAGCAGCGCGGGACTGGGGGATGAGCAGTTCTTC. This gives the protein CASSAGLGDEQFF.

The V and J genes are TRBV19 and TRBJ2-1, with D possibly being TRBD1 (7 bases). This CDR3 is built from 17 residues. The V and J ends lost 5 bases and 8 bases respectively, with 25 bases between them. Germline V gene lookup returns CDR1 LNHDA and CDR2 SQIVND (reference sequence). The CDR3 spells CASSPQIDREDMHEQFF. CDR3 sequence (DNA): TGTGCCAGTAGTCCCCAGATCGACAGGGAGGACATGCATGAGCAGTTCTTC.

The chain is built from TRBV5-1 and TRBJ2-1; 8 positions match TRBD2. This CDR3 is 15 amino acids long. The germline gives CDR1 SGHRS, CDR2 YFSETQ. The V and J ends lost 0 bases and 3 bases, in that order; junction bases with no gene match: 2. As DNA, the CDR3 is TGCGCCAGCAGCTTGGGAGCGGGGGTCTACAATGAGCAGTTCTTC. This sequence encodes CASSLGAGVYNEQFF. Complete variable domain (other parts from reference TRBV5-1 and TRBJ2-1): KAGVTQTPRYLIKTRGQQVTLSCSPISGHRSVSWYQQTPGQGLQFLFEYFSETQRNKGNFPGRFSGRQFSNSRSEMNVSTLELGDSALYLCASSLGAGVYNEQFFGPGTRLTVL.

This clone was picked up one time. The V call is TRBV3-1 (or the pseudogene TRBV3-2), the J call TRBJ2-1, with D perhaps matching TRBD2 (6 bases). V was pared by 3 bases and J by 16 bases, with 16 bases between. CDR3 length: 12 amino acids. Germline-derived CDR1 and CDR2 are LGHDT and YNNKEL (reference sequence). The CDR3 reads CASSQIGGSPFF. The CDR3 nucleotides read TGTGCCAGCAGCCAGATCGGAGGGTCCCCCTTCTTC.

The chain employs TRBV2 and TRBJ2-7, with 10 bases fitting TRBD1. J lost 2 bases, V lost 3 bases, and 7 bases had no gene match. Germline values: CDR1 SNHLY, CDR2 FYNNEI. The length of the CDR3 is 16 residues. The CDR3 sequence: CASSEGHGTGAYEQYV. The CDR3 nucleotides are TGTGCCAGCAGTGAGGGGCATGGGACAGGGGCCTACGAGCAGTACGTC.

This clone has more than one count but fewer than ten. The V call is TRBV7-3, the J call TRBJ2-1; D remains unclear. CDR3 length: 15 residues. V lost 3 bases and J lost 4, with 13 bases in between. Germline-derived CDR1 and CDR2 are SGHTA and FQGTGA. Written as DNA, the CDR3 is TGTGCCAGCAGCTTCACCGTGGGCGAATACAATGAGCAGTTCTTC. This gives the protein CASSFTVGEYNEQFF.